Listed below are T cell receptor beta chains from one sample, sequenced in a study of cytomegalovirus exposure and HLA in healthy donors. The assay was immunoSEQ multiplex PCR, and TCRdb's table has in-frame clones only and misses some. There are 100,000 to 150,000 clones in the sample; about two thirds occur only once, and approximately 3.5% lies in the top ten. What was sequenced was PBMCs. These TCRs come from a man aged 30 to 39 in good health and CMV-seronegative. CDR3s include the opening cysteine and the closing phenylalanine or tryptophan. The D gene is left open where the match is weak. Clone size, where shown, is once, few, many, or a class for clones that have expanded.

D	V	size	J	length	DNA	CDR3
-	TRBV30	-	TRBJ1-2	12	TGTGCCTGGAGTTGGGGCTCTTATGGCTACACCTTC	CAWSWGSYGYTF
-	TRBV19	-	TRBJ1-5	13	TGTGCCAGTGGTGACAAGCAAAGGCAGCCCCAGCATTTT	CASGDKQRQPQHF
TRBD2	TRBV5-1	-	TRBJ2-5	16	TGCGCCAGCAGTCGGAGCGGGATGGAGGTTGTGGAGACCCAGTACTTC	CASSRSGMEVVETQYF
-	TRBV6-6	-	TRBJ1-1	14	TGTGCCAGCATTGCGGAGTGGGGGGACACTGAAGCTTTCTTT	CASIAEWGDTEAFF
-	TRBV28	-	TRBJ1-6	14	TGTGCCAGCAGTGGATTTGACAGGCAAGGACCCCTCCACTTT	CASSGFDRQGPLHF
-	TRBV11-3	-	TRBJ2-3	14	TGTGCCAGCAGCTTAGACCCGTTAGCAGATACGCAGTATTTT	CASSLDPLADTQYF
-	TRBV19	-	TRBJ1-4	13	TGTGCCAGTAGTGTGACAGGAAATGAAAAACTGTTTTTT	CASSVTGNEKLFF
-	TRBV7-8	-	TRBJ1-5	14	TGTGCCAGCAGCCCCGGTGCAGGGTATCAGCCCCAGCATTTT	CASSPGAGYQPQHF
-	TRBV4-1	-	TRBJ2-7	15	TGCGCCAGCAGCCGCGGGACGGGGAGCTCCTACGAGCAGTACTTC	CASSRGTGSSYEQYF
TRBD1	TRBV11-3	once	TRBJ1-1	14	TGTGCCAGCAGCTTAGGACTGGGGACAGGAGAAGCTTTCTTT	CASSLGLGTGEAFF
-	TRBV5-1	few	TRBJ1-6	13	TGCGCCAGCAGCTTGGCGGGTCTTTCACCCCTCCACTTT	CASSLAGLSPLHF
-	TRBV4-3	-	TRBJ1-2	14	TGCGCCAGCAGCCAAGCCAGGGGTAACTATGGCTACACCTTC	CASSQARGNYGYTF
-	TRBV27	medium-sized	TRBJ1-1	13	TGTGCCAGCAGTTTATCTTTAGCTCGGGAAGCTTTCTTT	CASSLSLAREAFF
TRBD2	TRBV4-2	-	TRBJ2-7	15	TGTGCCAGCAGCCACCTAGCGGGGGGATCCTACGAGCAGTACTTC	CASSHLAGGSYEQYF
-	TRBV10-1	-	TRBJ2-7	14	TGCGCCAGCAGTGAAGGGGGGGCAGTTGGCGAGCAGTACTTC	CASSEGGAVGEQYF
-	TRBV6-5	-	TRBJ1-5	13	TGTGCCAGCAGCCTATCTCAGGTTCAGCCCCAGCATTTT	CASSLSQVQPQHF
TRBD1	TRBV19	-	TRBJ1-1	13	TGTGCCAGTAGTGACAGGGGGAACACTGAAGCTTTCTTT	CASSDRGNTEAFF
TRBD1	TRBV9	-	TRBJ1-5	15	TGTGCCAGCAGCGTAGAGGAGGGGGCGGGTCAGCCCCAGCATTTT	CASSVEEGAGQPQHF
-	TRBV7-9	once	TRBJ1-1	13	TGTGCCAGCTCCAGACAGGCGAACACTGAAGCTTTCTTT	CASSRQANTEAFF
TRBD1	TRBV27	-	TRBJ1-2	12	TGTGCCAGCAGTACAGGGGGCTCTGGCTACACCTTC	CASSTGGSGYTF
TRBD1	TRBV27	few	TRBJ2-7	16	TGTGCCAGCAGTTTATCGATGGGGACAGGGCTTGCCGAGCAGTACTTC	CASSLSMGTGLAEQYF
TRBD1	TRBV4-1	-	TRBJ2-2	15	TGCGCCAGCAGCCTAGGACAGGGTCACACCGGGGAGCTGTTTTTT	CASSLGQGHTGELFF
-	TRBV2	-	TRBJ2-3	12	TGTGCCAGCAGGACGACTGGAGATACGCAGTATTTT	CASRTTGDTQYF
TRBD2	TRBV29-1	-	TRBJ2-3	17	TGCAGCGTTGCCAGACTAGCGGGGGGTGCTAGCACAGATACGCAGTATTTT	CSVARLAGGASTDTQYF
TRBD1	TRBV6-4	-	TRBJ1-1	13	TGTGCCAGCAGAGCCGGGACAGGGGGCTTCGCTTTCTTT	CASRAGTGGFAFF
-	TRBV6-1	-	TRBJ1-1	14	TGTGCCAGCAGAGGATCCCTGGAGGAAACTGAAGCTTTCTTT	CASRGSLEETEAFF
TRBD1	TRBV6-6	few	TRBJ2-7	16	TGTGCCAGCAGCCGTAGACAGGGGTCCCTCACCTACGAGCAGTACTTC	CASSRRQGSLTYEQYF
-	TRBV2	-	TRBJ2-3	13	TGTGCCTGCTACAGGGATGCGGGCTCTACGCAGTATTTT	CACYRDAGSTQYF
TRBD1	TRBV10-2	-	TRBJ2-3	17	TGCGCCAGCAGTAAAGGGTTCGACAGGGGGCGGTCAGATACGCAGTATTTT	CASSKGFDRGRSDTQYF
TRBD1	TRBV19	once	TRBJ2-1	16	TGTGCCAGTAGTATAGATGGACAGGGGGTCTACAATGAGCAGTTCTTC	CASSIDGQGVYNEQFF
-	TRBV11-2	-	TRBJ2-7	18	TGTGCCAGCAGCGCGGGACAATGGAGCGGGGCAACCTCCTACGAGCAGTACTTC	CASSAGQWSGATSYEQYF
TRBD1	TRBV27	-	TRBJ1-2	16	TGTGCCAGCAGTTACCTCGGGGACAGGACCACCTATGGCTACACCTTC	CASSYLGDRTTYGYTF
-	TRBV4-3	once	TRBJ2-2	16	TGCGCCAGCAGCCAAGAGAGGCTAGAGAACACCGGGGAGCTGTTTTTT	CASSQERLENTGELFF
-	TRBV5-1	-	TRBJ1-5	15	TGCGCCAGCAGCTTACAGGGATATAGCAATCAGCCCCAGCATTTT	CASSLQGYSNQPQHF
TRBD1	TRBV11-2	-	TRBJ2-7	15	TGTGCCAGCAGCCGCCGGGACAGGGAAAGGGACGAGCAGTACTTC	CASSRRDRERDEQYF
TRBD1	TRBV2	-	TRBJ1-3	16	TGTGCCAGCAGCTCCGGGACAGCTAGCTCTGGAAACACCATATATTTT	CASSSGTASSGNTIYF